The 9 T cell receptor beta chains below were found in one sample sequenced in a study of shared clonotypes between healthy human individuals. Assay used: immunoSEQ multiplex PCR; TCRdb lists only in-frame clones, some missing. The sample holds over 700,000 clones, over 60% seen once. The sequenced sample was memory CD4+ T cells sorted from blood. Subset of the sample: CD45RA-negative fraction. The receptors were sampled from a woman in her thirties in good health.

V gene TRBV28 combines with J gene TRBJ2-7; perhaps D is TRBD1 or TRBD2 (5 bases each). Germline V gene lookup returns CDR1 MDHEN and CDR2 SYDVKM. CDR3 length: 15 residues. V dropped 5 bases and J dropped 3 bases, with 17 bases sitting between them. Written as DNA, the CDR3 is TGTGCCAGCAGTCAGACTGGGGGATTTGTCTACGAGCAGTACTTC. As protein: CASSQTGGFVYEQYF.

This chain uses TRBV9 with TRBJ2-3, with D possibly being TRBD1 or TRBD2 (5 bases each). The V gene lost 0 bases and the J gene lost 0 bases, with 11 bases spanning the gap. The germline CDR1 and CDR2 sequences are SGDLS and YYNGEE. This CDR3 has 16 amino acids. In DNA, the CDR3 is TGTGCCAGCAGCGTAGGGGCCCGGGACAGCACAGATACGCAGTATTTT. This encodes CASSVGARDSTDTQYF.

A note on this clone: Other DNA sequences within the sample encode an identical CDR3. V gene TRBV5-1 combines with J gene TRBJ1-2; D perhaps matches TRBD1 (5 bases). CDR3 length: 15 amino acids. V lost 0 bases, J lost 2 bases, and 11 bases lay in between. Per the germline V gene, CDR1 is SGHRS and CDR2 is YFSETQ. The DNA for the CDR3 is TGCGCCAGCAGCTTGGAATCGGGGGTCAACTATGGCTACACCTTC. This sequence encodes CASSLESGVNYGYTF.

A few counts support this clone. The sample carries other DNA sequences with the same CDR3. The rearrangement joins TRBV6-5 to TRBJ2-3, with D uncertain. CDR1 is MNHEY, CDR2 SVGAGI, per germline. V dropped 8 bases and J dropped 0 bases, with 6 bases sitting between them. The CDR3 runs 12 residues. CDR3: CASSGSTDTQYF. DNA of the CDR3: TGTGCCAGCTCCGGTAGCACAGATACGCAGTATTTT.

V gene TRBV18 combines with J gene TRBJ2-5; no definite D call. V lost 4 bases to trimming and J lost 1 base, with 4 bases between them. The CDR3 loop spans 12 amino acids. Germline V gene sequence: CDR1 KGHSH, CDR2 LQKENI. CDR3 coding DNA: TGTGCCAGCTCACGCATCCAAGAGACCCAGTACTTC. Protein: CASSRIQETQYF.

The chain links TRBV14 to TRBJ2-3; D is possibly TRBD2 (6 bases). The CDR3 sequence is 16 residues long. Trimming cost V 4 bases and J 2 bases, with 16 bases left between them. Germline-derived CDR1 and CDR2 are SGHDN and FVKESK. CDR3 sequence reads: CASSRRGAAHTDTQYF. CDR3 nucleotide sequence: TGTGCCAGCAGCCGGCGCGGGGCGGCACACACAGATACGCAGTATTTT.

V usage is TRBV10-1 and J usage is TRBJ1-5; TRBD1 might be the D (5 bases). Germline loops: CDR1 WNHNN, CDR2 SYGVQD (reference sequence). V was pared by 3 bases and J by 4 bases, with 7 bases between. CDR3 length equals 13 residues. The CDR3 is CASSDRVNQPQHF. The CDR3 DNA reads as TGCGCCAGCAGTGACAGGGTAAATCAGCCCCAGCATTTT.

This clone was seen repeatedly, ten times or more. This sequence joins TRBV7-8 and TRBJ2-4, with 12 bases that match TRBD2. The CDR3 is made up of 18 amino acids. CDR1 and CDR2 (germline): SGHVS, FQNEAQ. V lost 5 bases to trimming and J lost 8 bases; unmatched junction nucleotides: 16. Here the CDR3 DNA reads TGTGCCAGCAGCCCTCCCCGGCGGCTAGCGGGAGGGAGGGACATTCAGTACTTC. Its translation: CASSPPRRLAGGRDIQYF.

This chain links TRBV6-5 with TRBJ2-3; tentatively, D is TRBD1 or TRBD2 (5 bases each). CDR3 size: 12 residues. In germline, CDR1 is MNHEY, CDR2 SVGAGI. V was trimmed by 2 bases and J by 8 bases, leaving 8 bases between them. As DNA, the CDR3 is TGTGCCAGCAGTTACGGGGGAATTACGCAGTATTTT. Translating gives CASSYGGITQYF.